One sample yielded the 20 T cell receptor beta chains listed below, sequenced in a study of beta chain features in type 1 diabetes. What was sequenced were expressed TCRB transcripts, since all of the isolated RNA had been reverse transcribed. Produced via immunoSEQ multiplex PCR; TCRdb's table is partial and in-frame only. The table lists approximately 110,000 clones, under 40% of them singletons. The sequencing input was stem cell memory CD4+ T cells from blood. These receptors came from a woman between 18 and 29 years old in good health.

This clone was detected only a few times. The V gene is TRBV5-1, the J gene TRBJ2-1; no definite D call. Germline-derived CDR1 and CDR2 are SGHRS and YFSETQ. The germline V and J ends were trimmed by 6 bases and 1 base, with 11 bases remaining between them. This CDR3 has 14 residues. The CDR3 sequence is CASNEPGSYNEQFF. CDR3 in DNA: TGCGCCAGCAACGAGCCTGGTTCCTACAATGAGCAGTTCTTC.

The genes are TRBV5-1 and TRBJ2-7; TRBD2 aligns across 9 bases. Germline V CDR1 and CDR2: SGHRS, YFSETQ. The CDR3 extends over 14 amino acids. V was clipped by 5 bases and J by 2 bases; unmatched bases: 5. CDR3 amino acids: CASSFSSGAYEQYF. As DNA, the CDR3 is TGCGCCAGCAGTTTCTCTAGCGGGGCCTACGAGCAGTACTTC.

This clone came up a few times. J is TRBJ2-3 and V is TRBV19; D remains ambiguous. V was clipped by 5 bases and J by 9 bases, with 15 bases between them. The CDR3 totals 13 residues. Germline-derived CDR1 and CDR2 are LNHDA and SQIVND (reference sequence). The CDR3, as DNA: TGTGCCAGTAGTCCCGGGTGGGTAGAGACGCAGTATTTT. This sequence encodes CASSPGWVETQYF.

This chain uses TRBV2 with TRBJ1-1; D is ambiguous. Between the trimmed V and J ends, which lost 5 bases and 4 bases, there was a span of 8 bases. This CDR3 has 12 amino acids. Germline CDR1 and CDR2: SNHLY and FYNNEI. CDR3 amino acids: CASSTGITEAFF. The CDR3 bases are TGTGCCAGCAGTACGGGGATCACTGAAGCTTTCTTT.

This clone was picked up one time. The chain has TRBV18 and TRBJ1-5; D uncertain. The ends were cut back, 3 bases at V and 0 bases at J, with 12 bases in the middle. This CDR3 is 16 amino acids long. Germline CDR1 reads KGHSH; CDR2 reads LQKENI. CDR3 residues: CASSPRTGYSNQPQHF. The CDR3 DNA follows: TGTGCCAGCTCACCCCGGACGGGATATAGCAATCAGCCCCAGCATTTT.

There are a few counts of this clone. The gene calls are TRBV6-6 and TRBJ1-2; possibly TRBD1 for D (6 bases). The CDR3 length is 12 residues. The V end was cut by 8 bases, the J end by 6 bases, with 13 bases between. The germline V gene has CDR1 MNHNY and CDR2 SVGAGI (reference sequence). CDR3: CASFLPGDGYTF. Here the CDR3 DNA reads TGTGCCAGCTTCCTGCCAGGGGATGGCTACACCTTC.

The J gene is TRBJ1-1, the V gene TRBV28, with 8 nucleotides matching TRBD1. Trimming removed 5 bases from V and 1 base from J; junction bases left unmatched: 6. Germline V gene sequence: CDR1 MDHEN, CDR2 SYDVKM. The CDR3 extends over 15 amino acids. CDR3 sequence: CASSPRDRTNTEAFF. The CDR3 DNA sequence: TGTGCCAGCAGTCCCCGGGACAGGACGAACACTGAAGCTTTCTTT.

CDR3 bases: TGTGCCAGCAGCTTTCGACACTACAATGAGCAGTTCTTC. As protein: CASSFRHYNEQFF. V is TRBV5-4 and J is TRBJ2-1; D ambiguous. CDR3 size: 13 residues. CDR1 is SGHNT, CDR2 YYREEE, per germline (reference sequence). V was pared by 2 bases and J by 3 bases, with 6 bases between.

The V gene is TRBV19, the J gene TRBJ1-1, with TRBD1 as a possible D gene (6 bases). Germline V lookup: CDR1 LNHDA, CDR2 SQIVND (reference sequence). This CDR3 spans 14 amino acids. Trimming shortened V by 3 bases and J by 4 bases, and 12 bases separated the two germline ends. The CDR3 region has the DNA TGTGCCAGTAGTATCCGCGTAGGGGGCACTGAAGCTTTCTTT. It specifies CASSIRVGGTEAFF.

The rearrangement uses TRBV19 and TRBJ2-3, with 13 bases that match TRBD2. With 4 bases clipped from V and 6 bases from J, the junction kept 13 bases outside the gene matches. Germline loops: CDR1 LNHDA, CDR2 SQIVND (reference sequence). The CDR3 is made up of 18 amino acids. The CDR3 protein is CASSTGTSGTTTRDTQYF. In DNA, the CDR3 is TGTGCCAGTAGTACCGGGACTAGCGGGACTACCACACGGGATACGCAGTATTTT.

The rearrangement links TRBV15 to TRBJ1-1; a weak D match, TRBD1 (5 bases). This CDR3 spans 14 amino acids. Germline V gives CDR1 LNHNV, CDR2 YYDKDF (reference sequence). V gave up 4 bases and J gave up 5 bases, with 14 bases separating them. The CDR3 sequence is CATSIPRGRTEAFF. CDR3 nucleotides: TGTGCCACCAGCATCCCAAGGGGTCGAACTGAAGCTTTCTTT.

The chain recombines TRBV7-3 with TRBJ2-1, with 8 bases fitting TRBD2. The germline V gene encodes CDR1 SGHTA and CDR2 FQGTGA. The V and J ends lost 5 bases and 0 bases, in that order; junction bases with no gene match: 9. This CDR3 spans 17 amino acids. This CDR3 is CASSPSGGVGSYNEQFF. CDR3 nucleotides: TGTGCCAGCAGCCCGTCCGGGGGGGTGGGCTCCTACAATGAGCAGTTCTTC.

The V and J genes are TRBV18 and TRBJ1-5; 8 bases agree with TRBD1. CDR3 length: 16 residues. V was clipped by 6 bases and J by 3 bases; unmatched bases: 10. Germline values: CDR1 KGHSH, CDR2 LQKENI. The CDR3 here is CASSPRGRSVNQPQHF. In DNA form, the CDR3 reads TGTGCCAGCTCTCCCAGGGGGCGAAGCGTCAATCAGCCCCAGCATTTT.

The chain employs TRBV6-1 and TRBJ2-2, with TRBD2 matching over 8 bases. Germline loops: CDR1 MNHNS, CDR2 SASEGT. The J segment lost 6 bases and the V segment lost 2 bases, leaving 17 bases of the junction unmatched. The CDR3 has 19 residues. The CDR3 DNA reads TGTGCCAGCAGTGAACGAACTAGCGGAAGCCGCCGTATGGCCGGGGAGCTGTTTTTT. Its translation is CASSERTSGSRRMAGELFF.

This clone was counted a few times. This chain connects TRBV29-1 to TRBJ2-7; 14 bases map to TRBD2. J gave up 6 bases and V 7 bases, and 2 bases lay outside the gene matches. The CDR3 has 12 amino acids. CDR1 SQVTM and CDR2 ANQGSEA come from the germline V gene. The CDR3 DNA is TGCAGCGCGGGACTAGCGGGAGTCGAGCAGTACTTC. Translation: CSAGLAGVEQYF.

The rearrangement joins TRBV11-2 to TRBJ2-3; no clear D gene. The CDR3 spans 14 residues. V was pared by 1 base and J by 3 bases, with 8 bases between. Germline-derived CDR1 and CDR2 are SGHAT and FQNNGV. CDR3: CASSLGQVTDTQYF. DNA for the CDR3: TGTGCCAGCAGCTTAGGGCAGGTTACAGATACGCAGTATTTT.

This chain connects TRBV6-5 to TRBJ1-1; TRBD1 aligns across 7 bases. The CDR3 loop spans 14 amino acids. V lost 5 bases and J lost 0; bases outside the gene matches: 3. Germline-derived CDR1 and CDR2 are MNHEY and SVGAGI. The CDR3 loop is CASSRDRVNTEAFF. In DNA, the CDR3 is TGTGCCAGCAGTCGGGACAGAGTGAACACTGAAGCTTTCTTT.

This rearrangement joins TRBV7-9 to TRBJ1-2; D is undetermined. This CDR3 contains 13 residues. Trimming shortened V by 5 bases and J by 4 bases, and 11 bases separated the two germline ends. Germline lookup yields CDR1 SEHNR and CDR2 FQNEAQ (reference sequence). The CDR3, as DNA: TGTGCCAGCAGCCCACCGGGGAGCTATGGCTACACCTTC. This encodes CASSPPGSYGYTF.

This clone came up once. This chain joins TRBV12-5 and TRBJ2-3, with D possibly TRBD2 on 7 matching bases. Germline lookup yields CDR1 LGHNT and CDR2 FRNRAP. The CDR3 covers 15 residues. V dropped 7 bases and J dropped 0 bases, with 14 bases sitting between them. Here the CDR3 DNA reads TGTGCTAGTGCGGCCGGGGGGCGGAGCACAGATACGCAGTATTTT. Its protein is CASAAGGRSTDTQYF.

The chain combines TRBV4-3 with TRBJ2-7; 7 bases are a match to TRBD1. Germline assignment: CDR1 LGHNA and CDR2 YSLEER. V lost 4 bases and J lost 2; bases outside the gene matches: 14. The CDR3 spans 17 residues. CDR3 sequence (DNA): TGCGCCAGCAGCCGCTCGACGACAGGGTCTGCTACCTACGAGCAGTACTTC. Translating gives CASSRSTTGSATYEQYF.